The 8 T cell receptor beta chains below were found in one sample sequenced in a study of control samples from healthy donors and cancer patients. Clones were sequenced by immunoSEQ multiplex PCR, and TCRdb holds only the in-frame ones, with some missing. The table lists about 58,000 clones, about 90% of them singletons, with almost 6% in the top ten. Sequenced sample: PBMCs. Every receptor here comes from a man aged 55-75 years with colorectal cancer.

The genes are TRBV28 and TRBJ1-3; weak D call: TRBD1 (5 bases). The V and J ends lost 3 bases and 4 bases respectively, with 10 bases between them. Germline assignment: CDR1 MDHEN and CDR2 SYDVKM. The CDR3 length is 14 residues. This CDR3 reads CASSFQGRGNTIYF. CDR3 nucleotides: TGTGCCAGCAGTTTCCAGGGCCGGGGAAACACCATATATTTT.

The chain uses TRBV28 and TRBJ1-2; 7 bases are shared with TRBD1. The CDR3 is 15 amino acids. V shed 2 bases, J shed 7 bases, and the junction held 10 bases outside the gene matches. Per the germline V gene, CDR1 is MDHEN and CDR2 is SYDVKM. CDR3 sequence: CASSLPQEGAGGYTF. The CDR3 DNA reads as TGTGCCAGCAGTTTACCCCAGGAGGGGGCTGGTGGCTACACCTTC.

V usage is TRBV18 and J usage is TRBJ1-1; TRBD1 is a possible D gene (5 bases). Trimming shortened V by 3 bases and J by 7 bases, and 21 bases separated the two germline ends. Germline V CDR1 and CDR2: KGHSH, LQKENI. This CDR3 has 16 residues. In nucleotides, the CDR3 is TGTGCCAGCTCACCTATTCTCACAGGAAGATCCGATGAAGCTTTCTTT. This translates into CASSPILTGRSDEAFF.

This chain connects TRBV4-2 to TRBJ2-1; 7 bases map to TRBD2. CDR1 LGHNA and CDR2 YNFKEQ come from the germline V gene. With V trimmed by 7 bases and J by 8 bases, 2 bases remained unmatched. The CDR3 has 11 amino acids. This chain's CDR3 is CASKGGHEQFF. For the CDR3, the DNA is TGTGCCAGCAAGGGAGGGCATGAGCAGTTCTTC.

CDR3 amino acids: CASSAGTGGPSTDTQYF. Here the CDR3 DNA reads TGCGCCAGCAGCGCCGGGACAGGGGGACCTAGCACAGATACGCAGTATTTT. The V call is TRBV5-1, the J call TRBJ2-3; TRBD1 agrees at 11 bases. J gave up 0 bases and V 4 bases, and 7 bases lay outside the gene matches. The V gene's germline CDR1 is SGHRS and CDR2 YFSETQ. The CDR3 extends over 17 amino acids.

The chain is built from TRBV3-1 (or the pseudogene TRBV3-2) and TRBJ1-1; D gene uncertain. V shed 3 bases and J shed 0 bases, with 8 bases lying between them. This CDR3 is 14 amino acids long. Germline assignment: CDR1 LGHDT and CDR2 YNNKEL (reference sequence). As DNA, the CDR3 is TGTGCCAGCAGCCAGTGGACCTTGAACACTGAAGCTTTCTTT. Translated, it gives CASSQWTLNTEAFF.

This chain uses TRBV14 with TRBJ2-5, with TRBD1 identical over 7 bases. Germline CDR1 and CDR2: SGHDN and FVKESK. CDR3 size: 15 residues. V was pared by 0 bases and J by 5 bases, with 6 bases of the junction left unmatched. Here the CDR3 reads CASSQERGRRETQYF. The CDR3 DNA is TGTGCCAGCAGCCAAGAGAGGGGGCGACGGGAGACCCAGTACTTC.

V usage is TRBV5-1 and J usage is TRBJ1-2; no reliable D call. Germline CDR1 and CDR2: SGHRS and YFSETQ. The CDR3 has 15 residues. With 2 bases removed from V and 8 bases from J, the gap between germline ends came to 19 bases. CDR3 amino acids: CASSFGVANRLGYTF. DNA of the CDR3: TGCGCCAGCAGCTTTGGGGTTGCAAACCGCCTCGGCTACACCTTC.